This passage covers 14 T cell receptor beta chains from one sample sequenced in a study of blood T cell repertoires in COVID-19. Only in-frame clones appear in the TCRdb table, and some are missing; sequencing was by immunoSEQ multiplex PCR. The table records 95,000 to 100,000 clones, 70% to 90% of them present only once. The specimen sequenced was peripheral blood. The source is a woman in her twenties or thirties with acute or convalescent COVID-19.

The CDR3 DNA sequence: TGTGCCAGCAGTCGCGCGCAGGGAAGCAATCAGCCCCAGCATTTT. Amino acid sequence: CASSRAQGSNQPQHF. This chain connects TRBV6-5 to TRBJ1-5, with a weak D call TRBD1 (5 bases). The germline V gene has CDR1 MNHEY and CDR2 SVGAGI. The ends were cut back, 5 bases at V and 1 base at J, with 12 bases in the middle. The CDR3 loop spans 15 amino acids.

The chain employs TRBV12-3 or TRBV12-4 and TRBJ1-2; D is possibly TRBD1 (6 bases). CDR3 size: 13 residues. The V end lost 5 bases, the J end lost 7 bases, and 14 bases lay between the germline ends. The CDR3 loop reads CASSPQGEVGYTF. DNA for the CDR3: TGTGCCAGCAGTCCACAGGGTGAGGTTGGCTACACCTTC.

The chain is built from TRBV5-4 and TRBJ2-7; TRBD2 agrees at 8 bases. This CDR3 has 14 residues. V was clipped by 9 bases and J by 3 bases; unmatched bases: 11. Germline V lookup: CDR1 SGHNT, CDR2 YYREEE (reference sequence). The CDR3 reads CANRPGGDCYEQYF. In DNA form, the CDR3 reads TGTGCCAACCGCCCGGGGGGGGATTGCTACGAGCAGTACTTC.

This clone was found once. The chain carries TRBV5-1 and TRBJ2-1; weak D call: TRBD2 (5 bases). Germline lookup yields CDR1 SGHRS and CDR2 YFSETQ. Trimming pared 4 bases from V and 10 bases from J, leaving 12 bases between. The length of the CDR3 is 12 residues. The CDR3 nucleotides read TGCGCCAGCAGCACCCCCCCGGGAGAGCAGTTCTTC. This sequence encodes CASSTPPGEQFF.

The V call is TRBV24-1, the J call TRBJ2-5, with 8 bases aligning to TRBD1. Trimming cost V 1 base and J 4 bases; bases outside gene matches: 4. From germline, CDR1 is KGHDR and CDR2 SFDVKD. This CDR3 is built from 15 residues. CDR3 residues: CATSDFPGQGETQYF. The CDR3 DNA follows: TGTGCCACCAGTGATTTCCCCGGACAGGGAGAGACCCAGTACTTC.

The chain links TRBV2 to TRBJ1-6; D not certain. The CDR3 is 14 amino acids. Germline loops: CDR1 SNHLY, CDR2 FYNNEI. Trimming removed 0 bases at V and 7 bases at J, with 7 bases between. In DNA form, the CDR3 reads TGTGCCAGCAGTGAAGCCCGGTCGAATTCACCCCTCCACTTT. It specifies CASSEARSNSPLHF.

The chain uses TRBV20-1 and TRBJ2-7; 7 bases match TRBD2. The CDR3 loop spans 15 amino acids. CDR1 and CDR2 from the germline V gene are DFQATT and SNEGSKA (reference sequence). With 3 bases clipped from V and 1 base from J, the junction kept 9 bases outside the gene matches. In DNA, the CDR3 is TGCAGTGCTAGTGGGGCGGGGCGGGGGTCCTACGAGCAGTACTTC. Translating it yields CSASGAGRGSYEQYF.

The chain employs TRBV5-6 and TRBJ1-1; D possibly corresponds to TRBD1 (6 bases). Trimming left V 3 bases short and J 7 bases short, with 13 bases between. This CDR3 has 13 amino acids. Germline loops: CDR1 SGHDT, CDR2 YYEEEE. The CDR3 sequence: CASSWTASDEAFF. CDR3 nucleotides: TGTGCCAGCAGCTGGACAGCGTCAGATGAAGCTTTCTTT.

The rearrangement joins TRBV12-3 or TRBV12-4 to TRBJ1-2, with TRBD1 matching 8 bases. The CDR3 runs to 11 residues. The V segment lost 4 bases and the J segment 13 bases; nucleotides outside the gene matches: 5. CDR3 amino acids: CASSSTGACTF. The CDR3 DNA follows: TGTGCCAGCAGTTCGACAGGGGCTTGCACCTTC.

V usage is TRBV19 and J usage is TRBJ1-3, with TRBD1 identical over 9 bases. Germline CDR1 reads LNHDA; CDR2 reads SQIVND (reference sequence). The CDR3 consists of 16 residues. V was pared by 7 bases and J by 2 bases, with 9 bases of the junction left unmatched. CDR3 bases: TGTGCCAGTACAGGGACAGGGCTCCACACTGGAAACACCATATATTTT. It translates to CASTGTGLHTGNTIYF.

This chain uses TRBV7-9 with TRBJ1-6, with D hard to call. V was trimmed by 2 bases and J by 6 bases, leaving 11 bases between them. This CDR3 is 15 amino acids long. Per the germline V gene, CDR1 is SEHNR and CDR2 is FQNEAQ (reference sequence). The CDR3 DNA reads TGTGCCAGCAGCTTACGGGGTCAGCTTAATTCACCCCTCCACTTT. Residues: CASSLRGQLNSPLHF.

The chain has TRBV5-1 and TRBJ1-1, with D unclear. Germline V gene lookup returns CDR1 SGHRS and CDR2 YFSETQ. The CDR3 loop spans 14 amino acids. V lost 0 bases and J lost 3, with 9 bases in between. The CDR3: CASSLERLYTEAFF. In nucleotides, the CDR3 is TGCGCCAGCAGCTTGGAACGGTTATACACTGAAGCTTTCTTT. Full variable domain (outside the CDR3, taken from reference TRBV5-1 and TRBJ1-1): KAGVTQTPRYLIKTRGQQVTLSCSPISGHRSVSWYQQTPGQGLQFLFEYFSETQRNKGNFPGRFSGRQFSNSRSEMNVSTLELGDSALYLCASSLERLYTEAFFGQGTRLTVV.

V and J are TRBV7-3 and TRBJ2-3; possibly TRBD2 for D (5 bases). The V gene's germline CDR1 is SGHTA and CDR2 FQGTGA. This CDR3 contains 13 residues. V gave up 7 bases and J gave up 6 bases, with 14 bases separating them. CDR3 protein: CASTAEAGDTQYF. The CDR3 DNA is TGTGCCAGCACCGCGGAGGCCGGGGATACGCAGTATTTT.

The rearrangement links TRBV30 to TRBJ2-1; 8 bases fit TRBD1. The germline gives CDR1 GTSNPN, CDR2 SVGIG (reference sequence). Losses at the gene ends were 3 bases for V and 4 bases for J; bases not matched to a gene: 5. The CDR3 is 14 amino acids. CDR3 protein: CAWSRTGPYNEQFF. CDR3 nucleotides: TGTGCCTGGAGCCGGACAGGGCCATACAATGAGCAGTTCTTC.